The table lists the clone carrying this TCR beta chain with a few counts. The sample originates from a study of blood T cell repertoires in COVID-19. Sequenced by immunoSEQ multiplex PCR; TCRdb stores in-frame clones only, minus some. The repertoire consists of roughly 200,000 clones, with approximately 85% occurring once and the leading ten covering 6.2%. With 0 bases removed from V and 8 bases from J, the gap between germline ends came to 13 bases. Germline V lookup: CDR1 SQVTM, CDR2 ANQGSEA. The CDR3 spans 13 residues. The source is a man aged 40-49 years who had recovered from COVID-19. Source material: PBMCs or T cells enriched from blood (not recorded which). The chain combines TRBV29-1 with TRBJ1-2, with D unresolved. In nucleotides, the CDR3 is TGCAGCGTTGAAGATGCGGTCTCCCGGGGCTACACCTTC. This sequence encodes CSVEDAVSRGYTF.